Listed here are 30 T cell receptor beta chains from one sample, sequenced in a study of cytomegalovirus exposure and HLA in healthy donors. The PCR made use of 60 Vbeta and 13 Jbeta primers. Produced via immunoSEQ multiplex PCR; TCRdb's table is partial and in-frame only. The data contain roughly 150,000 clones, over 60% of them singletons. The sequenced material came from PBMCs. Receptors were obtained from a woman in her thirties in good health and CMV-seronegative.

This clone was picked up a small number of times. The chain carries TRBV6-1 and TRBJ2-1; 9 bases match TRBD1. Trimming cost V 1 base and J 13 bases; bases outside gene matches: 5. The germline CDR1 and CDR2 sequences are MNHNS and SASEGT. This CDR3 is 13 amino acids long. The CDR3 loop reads CASSEVRTGDQFF. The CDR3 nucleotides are TGTGCCAGCAGTGAAGTCCGGACAGGGGACCAGTTCTTC.

In DNA form, the CDR3 reads TGTGCCAGTAGTATCCCTCAGGGACTTGGGTCTGGGGCCAACGTCCTGACTTTC. Amino acids: CASSIPQGLGSGANVLTF. The chain uses TRBV19 and TRBJ2-6, with D perhaps TRBD2 (6 bases). The V gene lost 3 bases and the J gene lost 1 base, with 16 bases spanning the gap. CDR1 is LNHDA, CDR2 SQIVND, per germline (reference sequence). The CDR3 sequence is 18 residues long. Full variable domain (remainder filled in from reference TRBV19 and TRBJ2-6): DGGITQSPKYLFRKEGQNVTLSCEQNLNHDAMYWYRQDPGQGLRLIYYSQIVNDFQKGDIAEGYSVSREKKESFPLTVTSAQKNPTAFYLCASSIPQGLGSGANVLTFGAGSRLTVL.

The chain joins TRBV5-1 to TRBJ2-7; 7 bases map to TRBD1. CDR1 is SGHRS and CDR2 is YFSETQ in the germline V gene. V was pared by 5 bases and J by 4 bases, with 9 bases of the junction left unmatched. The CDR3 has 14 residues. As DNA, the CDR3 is TGCGCCAGCAGTCAAGGGGGCCAGGGGTACGAGCAGTACTTC. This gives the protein CASSQGGQGYEQYF.

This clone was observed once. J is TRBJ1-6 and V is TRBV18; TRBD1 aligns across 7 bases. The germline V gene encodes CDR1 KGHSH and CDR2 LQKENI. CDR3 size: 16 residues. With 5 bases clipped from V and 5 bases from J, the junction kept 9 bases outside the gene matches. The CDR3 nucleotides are TGTGCCAGCTCATCCTTTCCCGGGACAGATAATTCACCCCTCCACTTT. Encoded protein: CASSSFPGTDNSPLHF.

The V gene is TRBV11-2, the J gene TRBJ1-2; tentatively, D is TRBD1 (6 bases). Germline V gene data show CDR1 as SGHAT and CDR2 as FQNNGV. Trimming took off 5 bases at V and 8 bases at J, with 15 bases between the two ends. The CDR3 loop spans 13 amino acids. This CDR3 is CASSRQGIQGYTF. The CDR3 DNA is TGTGCCAGCAGCCGCCAGGGGATTCAAGGCTACACCTTC.

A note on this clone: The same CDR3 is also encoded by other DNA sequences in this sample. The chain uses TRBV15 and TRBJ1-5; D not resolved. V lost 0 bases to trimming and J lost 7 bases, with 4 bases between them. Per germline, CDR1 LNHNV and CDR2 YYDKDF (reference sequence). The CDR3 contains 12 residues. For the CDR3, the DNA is TGTGCCACCAGCAGAGATCGGCAGCCCCAGCATTTT. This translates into CATSRDRQPQHF.

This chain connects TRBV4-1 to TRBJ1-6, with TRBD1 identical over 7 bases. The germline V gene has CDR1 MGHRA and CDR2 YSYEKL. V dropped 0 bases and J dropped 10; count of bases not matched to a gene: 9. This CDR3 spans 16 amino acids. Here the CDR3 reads CASSQESPGGPSPLHF. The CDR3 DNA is TGCGCCAGCAGCCAAGAATCCCCAGGGGGACCCTCACCCCTCCACTTT.

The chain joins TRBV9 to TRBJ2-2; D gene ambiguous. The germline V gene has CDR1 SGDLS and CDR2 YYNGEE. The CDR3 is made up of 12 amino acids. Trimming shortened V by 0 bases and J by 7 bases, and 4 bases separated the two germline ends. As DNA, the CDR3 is TGTGCCAGCAGCGTAGTTAGCGGGGAGCTGTTTTTT. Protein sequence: CASSVVSGELFF.

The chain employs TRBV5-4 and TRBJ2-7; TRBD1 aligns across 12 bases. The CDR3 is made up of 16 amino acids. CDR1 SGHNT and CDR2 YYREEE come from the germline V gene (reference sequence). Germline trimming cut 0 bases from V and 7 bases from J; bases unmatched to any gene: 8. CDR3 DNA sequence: TGTGCCAGCAGCTTGGACCCGGGACAGGGGGCGCATGAGCAGTACTTC. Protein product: CASSLDPGQGAHEQYF. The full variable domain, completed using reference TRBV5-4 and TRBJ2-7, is ETGVTQSPTHLIKTRGQQVTLRCSSQSGHNTVSWYQQALGQGPQFIFQYYREEENGRGNFPPRFSGLQFPNYSSELNVNALELDDSALYLCASSLDPGQGAHEQYFGPGTRLTVT.

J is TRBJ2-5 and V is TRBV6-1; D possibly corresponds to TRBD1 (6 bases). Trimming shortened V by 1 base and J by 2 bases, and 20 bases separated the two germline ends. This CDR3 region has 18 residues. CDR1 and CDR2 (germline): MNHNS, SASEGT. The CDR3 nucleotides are TGTGCCAGCAGTGAAGGGCAGGGGAGAGGGGTTCTACAAGAGACCCAGTACTTC. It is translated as CASSEGQGRGVLQETQYF.

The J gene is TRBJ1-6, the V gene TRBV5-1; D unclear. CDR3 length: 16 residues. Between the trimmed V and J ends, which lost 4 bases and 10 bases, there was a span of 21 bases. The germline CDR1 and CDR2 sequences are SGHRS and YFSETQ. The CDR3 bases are TGCGCCAGCAGCCGACGGTCGACGGGTGGGGAGTCACCCCTCCACTTT. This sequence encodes CASSRRSTGGESPLHF.

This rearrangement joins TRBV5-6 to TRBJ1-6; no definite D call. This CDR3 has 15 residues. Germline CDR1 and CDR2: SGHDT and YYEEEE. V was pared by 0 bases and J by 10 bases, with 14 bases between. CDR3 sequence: CASSLGWTGDSPLHF. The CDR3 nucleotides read TGTGCCAGCAGCTTGGGATGGACGGGAGACTCACCCCTCCACTTT.

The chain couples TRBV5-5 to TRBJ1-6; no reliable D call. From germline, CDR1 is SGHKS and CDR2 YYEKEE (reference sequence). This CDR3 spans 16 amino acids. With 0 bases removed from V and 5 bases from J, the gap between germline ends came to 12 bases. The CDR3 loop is CASSLALHRNNSPLHF. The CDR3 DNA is TGTGCCAGCAGCTTGGCCCTTCACAGAAATAATTCACCCCTCCACTTT.

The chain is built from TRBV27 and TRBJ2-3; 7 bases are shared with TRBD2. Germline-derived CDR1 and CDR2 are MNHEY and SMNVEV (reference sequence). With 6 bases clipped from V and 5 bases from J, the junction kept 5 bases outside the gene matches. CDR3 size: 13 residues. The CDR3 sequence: CASRSGNKDTQYF. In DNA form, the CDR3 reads TGTGCCAGCAGGAGCGGGAATAAAGATACGCAGTATTTT.

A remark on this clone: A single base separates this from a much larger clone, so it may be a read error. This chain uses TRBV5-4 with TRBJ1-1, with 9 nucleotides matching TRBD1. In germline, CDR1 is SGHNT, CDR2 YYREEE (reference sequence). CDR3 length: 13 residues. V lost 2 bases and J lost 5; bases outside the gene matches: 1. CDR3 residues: CASSFDRGTEAFF. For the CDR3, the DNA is TGTGCCAGCAGCTTTGACAGGGGGACTGAAGCTTTCTTT.

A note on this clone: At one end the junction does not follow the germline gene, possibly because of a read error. In DNA form, the CDR3 reads TGTGCCAGCAGGGGGACAGCTCAAGGGTTAGGTTTAGTCTTC. It codes for CASRGTAQGLGLVF. The gene calls are TRBV6-1 and TRBJ2-1; 7 bases match TRBD1. CDR1 and CDR2 from the germline V gene are MNHNS and SASEGT. The CDR3 loop spans 14 amino acids.

The DNA for the CDR3 is TGTGCCAGCCGCGCTGATCAGGGTAACGAGCAGTACTTC. Translating gives CASRADQGNEQYF. This chain links TRBV2 with TRBJ2-7; the D gene is possibly TRBD1 (5 bases). The CDR3 loop spans 13 amino acids. Germline lookup yields CDR1 SNHLY and CDR2 FYNNEI. The V end lost 8 bases, the J end lost 5 bases, and 16 bases lay between the germline ends.

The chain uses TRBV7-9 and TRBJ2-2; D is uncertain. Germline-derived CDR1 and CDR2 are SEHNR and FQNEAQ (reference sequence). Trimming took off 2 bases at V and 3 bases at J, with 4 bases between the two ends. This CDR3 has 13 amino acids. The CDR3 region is CASSLRDTGELFF. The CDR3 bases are TGTGCCAGCAGCTTACGGGACACCGGGGAGCTGTTTTTT.

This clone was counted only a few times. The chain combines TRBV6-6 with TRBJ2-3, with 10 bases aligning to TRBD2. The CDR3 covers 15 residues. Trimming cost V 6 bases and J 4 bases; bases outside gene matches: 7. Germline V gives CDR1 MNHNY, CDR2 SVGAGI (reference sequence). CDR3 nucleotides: TGTGCCAGCAGGGGGCAGCGGGGGGGTTCAGATACGCAGTATTTT. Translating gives CASRGQRGGSDTQYF.

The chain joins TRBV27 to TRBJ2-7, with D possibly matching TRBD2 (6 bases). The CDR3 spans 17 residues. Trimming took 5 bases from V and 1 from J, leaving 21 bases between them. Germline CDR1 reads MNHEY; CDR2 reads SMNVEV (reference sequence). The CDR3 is CASSPVRGRLRSYEQYF. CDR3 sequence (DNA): TGTGCCAGCAGTCCCGTTCGGGGGAGACTTAGGTCCTACGAGCAGTACTTC.

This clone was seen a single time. DNA for the CDR3: TGTGCCAGCAGTGAAGGACTAGCGGGGGGATTAGAGACCCAGTACTTC. This translates into CASSEGLAGGLETQYF. The J gene is TRBJ2-5, the V gene TRBV6-1, with 13 bases lining up with TRBD2. The CDR3 has 16 amino acids. V lost 1 base, J lost 4 bases, and 3 bases stayed unmatched. In germline, CDR1 is MNHNS, CDR2 SASEGT.

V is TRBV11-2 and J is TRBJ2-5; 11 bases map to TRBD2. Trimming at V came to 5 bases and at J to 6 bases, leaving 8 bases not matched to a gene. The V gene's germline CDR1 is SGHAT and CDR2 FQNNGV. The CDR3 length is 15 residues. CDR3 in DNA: TGTGCCAGCAGCCAAGAGACTAGCGGGGTCAAGACCCAGTACTTC. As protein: CASSQETSGVKTQYF. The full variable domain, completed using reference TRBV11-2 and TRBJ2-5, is EAGVAQSPRYKIIEKRQSVAFWCNPISGHATLYWYQQILGQGPKLLIQFQNNGVVDDSQLPKDRFSAERLKGVDSTLKIQPAKLEDSAVYLCASSQETSGVKTQYFGPGTRLLVL.

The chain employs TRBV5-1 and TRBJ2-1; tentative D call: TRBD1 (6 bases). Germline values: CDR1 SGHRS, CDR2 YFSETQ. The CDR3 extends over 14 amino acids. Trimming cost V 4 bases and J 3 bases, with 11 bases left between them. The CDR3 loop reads CASSHGQLYNEQFF. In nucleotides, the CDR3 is TGCGCCAGCAGCCACGGACAGCTCTACAATGAGCAGTTCTTC.

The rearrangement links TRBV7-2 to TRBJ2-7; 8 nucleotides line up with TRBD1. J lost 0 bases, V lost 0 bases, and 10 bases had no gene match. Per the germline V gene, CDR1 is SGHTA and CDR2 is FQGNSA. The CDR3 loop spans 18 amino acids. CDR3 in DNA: TGTGCCAGCAGCTTAGCGAGCCTAACGGACAGGGCCTCCTACGAGCAGTACTTC. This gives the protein CASSLASLTDRASYEQYF.

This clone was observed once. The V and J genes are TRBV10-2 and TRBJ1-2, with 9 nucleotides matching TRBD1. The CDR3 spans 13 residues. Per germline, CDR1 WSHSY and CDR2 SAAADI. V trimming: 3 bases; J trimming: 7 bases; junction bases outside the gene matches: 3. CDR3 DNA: TGCGCCAGCAGTGACGACAGGGGGTTTGGCTACACCTTC. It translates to CASSDDRGFGYTF.

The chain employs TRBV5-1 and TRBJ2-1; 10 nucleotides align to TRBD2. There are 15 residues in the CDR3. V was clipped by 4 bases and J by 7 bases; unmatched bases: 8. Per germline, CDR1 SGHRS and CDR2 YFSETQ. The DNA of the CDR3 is TGCGCCAGCAGCGGAACTAGCGGGGAGGGGAATGAGCAGTTCTTC. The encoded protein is CASSGTSGEGNEQFF. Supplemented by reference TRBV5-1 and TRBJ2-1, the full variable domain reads KAGVTQTPRYLIKTRGQQVTLSCSPISGHRSVSWYQQTPGQGLQFLFEYFSETQRNKGNFPGRFSGRQFSNSRSEMNVSTLELGDSALYLCASSGTSGEGNEQFFGPGTRLTVL.

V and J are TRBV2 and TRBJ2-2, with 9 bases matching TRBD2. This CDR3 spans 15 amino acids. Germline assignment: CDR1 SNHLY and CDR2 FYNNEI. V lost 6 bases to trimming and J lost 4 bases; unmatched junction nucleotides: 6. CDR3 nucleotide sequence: TGTGCCAGCAGCGGGGGCGGGGGGGCCACCGGGGAGCTGTTTTTT. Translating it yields CASSGGGGATGELFF.

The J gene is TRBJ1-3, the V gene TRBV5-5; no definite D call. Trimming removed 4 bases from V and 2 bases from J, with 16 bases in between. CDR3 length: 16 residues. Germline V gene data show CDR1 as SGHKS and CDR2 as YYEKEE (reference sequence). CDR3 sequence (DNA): TGTGCCAGCAGCCCAGATGTTAACGGGGCTGGAAACACCATATATTTT. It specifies CASSPDVNGAGNTIYF.

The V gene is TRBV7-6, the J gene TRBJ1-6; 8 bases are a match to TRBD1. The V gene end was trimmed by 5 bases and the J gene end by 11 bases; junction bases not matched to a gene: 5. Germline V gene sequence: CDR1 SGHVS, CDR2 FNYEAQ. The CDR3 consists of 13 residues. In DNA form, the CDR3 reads TGTGCCAGCAGCCAAGGACAGGGACCACCCCTCCACTTT. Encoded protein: CASSQGQGPPLHF.

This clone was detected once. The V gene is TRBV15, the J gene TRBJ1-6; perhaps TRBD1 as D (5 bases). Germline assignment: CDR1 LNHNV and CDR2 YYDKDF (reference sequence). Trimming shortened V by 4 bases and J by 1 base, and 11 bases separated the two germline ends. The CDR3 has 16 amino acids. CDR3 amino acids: CATSTGTWSYNSPLHF. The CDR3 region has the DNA TGTGCCACCAGCACAGGGACTTGGTCCTATAATTCACCCCTCCACTTT.